Each of the 20 T cell receptor beta chains below was sequenced from the same sample in a study of cytomegalovirus exposure and HLA in healthy donors. PCR employed 60 Vbeta and 13 Jbeta primers. Assay used: immunoSEQ multiplex PCR; TCRdb lists only in-frame clones, some missing. The sample lists almost 90,000 clones, roughly 85% occurring once. The sequencing sample was made of PBMCs. These TCRs come from a man aged 35 to 55 in good health and CMV-seropositive.

This clone was observed a single time. The chain joins TRBV6-4 to TRBJ1-2; TRBD1 matches 9 bases. Germline trimming cut 7 bases from V and 2 bases from J; bases unmatched to any gene: 5. Germline V gene lookup returns CDR1 MRHNA and CDR2 SNTAGT. CDR3 length: 14 amino acids. CDR3 in DNA: TGTGCCAGCAAACTCGGACAGGGGAACTATGGCTACACCTTC. This sequence encodes CASKLGQGNYGYTF.

The sample holds a few counts of this clone. The rearrangement uses TRBV5-1 and TRBJ2-7; 9 positions match TRBD1. The CDR3 is 14 amino acids. V dropped 3 bases and J dropped 4; count of bases not matched to a gene: 5. The V gene's germline CDR1 is SGHRS and CDR2 YFSETQ. The DNA of the CDR3 is TGCGCCAGCAGCTCAAACAGGGGGCAGTACGAGCAGTACTTC. Residues: CASSSNRGQYEQYF.

This chain uses TRBV7-9 with TRBJ2-1, with 9 nucleotides matching TRBD2. The CDR3 runs 14 residues. CDR1 and CDR2 (germline): SEHNR, FQNEAQ (reference sequence). With 2 bases clipped from V and 7 bases from J, the junction kept 3 bases outside the gene matches. This chain's CDR3 is CASSLLAGGNEQFF. Written as DNA, the CDR3 is TGTGCCAGCAGCTTATTGGCGGGAGGGAATGAGCAGTTCTTC.

The genes are TRBV5-1 and TRBJ2-2; 8 bases agree with TRBD1. Germline trimming cut 7 bases from V and 1 base from J; bases unmatched to any gene: 3. In germline, CDR1 is SGHRS, CDR2 YFSETQ. This CDR3 region has 14 residues. The CDR3 region is CASAGTGNTGELFF. The CDR3 nucleotides read TGCGCCAGCGCGGGGACAGGGAACACCGGGGAGCTGTTTTTT.

This clone was recorded once. The V call is TRBV6-5, the J call TRBJ1-2; 12 nucleotides line up with TRBD1. J gave up 6 bases and V 6 bases, and 8 bases lay outside the gene matches. The CDR3 has 15 amino acids. Germline assignment: CDR1 MNHEY and CDR2 SVGAGI. The CDR3 protein is CASRRDRGRSDGYTF. As DNA, the CDR3 is TGTGCCAGCAGGCGGGACAGGGGGCGCTCTGATGGCTACACCTTC.

This clone was found once. The CDR3 spells CASSESGRGYEAFF. DNA of the CDR3: TGTGCCAGCAGTGAAAGTGGCAGGGGGTATGAAGCTTTCTTT. The V and J genes are TRBV6-1 and TRBJ1-1; 7 nucleotides line up with TRBD1. Germline trimming cut 2 bases from V and 7 bases from J; bases unmatched to any gene: 7. Germline-derived CDR1 and CDR2 are MNHNS and SASEGT. There are 14 residues in the CDR3.

The chain employs TRBV5-5 and TRBJ1-1; no firm D call. Looked up from germline, CDR1 is SGHKS and CDR2 is YYEKEE (reference sequence). The CDR3 contains 17 residues. V gave up 1 base and J gave up 0 bases, with 16 bases separating them. The CDR3, as DNA: TGTGCCAGCAGCTTGCTGCAGGTCGGATATATGAACACTGAAGCTTTCTTT. This codes for CASSLLQVGYMNTEAFF.

The V call is TRBV5-4, the J call TRBJ2-3; D may be TRBD2 (6 bases). Germline-derived CDR1 and CDR2 are SGHNT and YYREEE (reference sequence). Deletions cut 4 bases from V and 6 bases from J, with 15 bases between. This CDR3 has 14 residues. In DNA, the CDR3 is TGTGCCAGCAGCGGGGAGGCTGGGGGGGATACGCAGTATTTT. This translates into CASSGEAGGDTQYF.

Points on this clone: Sequence at one end of the junction differs from germline and may be a read error. This sequence joins TRBV7-9 and TRBJ2-1; no reliable D call. The CDR3 has 13 amino acids. Germline-derived CDR1 and CDR2 are SEHNR and FQNEAQ (reference sequence). The CDR3 loop is CASSLSRYNEQLF. DNA for the CDR3: TGTGCCAGCAGCCTCTCGCGGTACAATGAGCAGCTCTTC.

In DNA form, the CDR3 reads TGTGCCAGCAGTGATAGCGTTGGCAGGGAAGCTTTCTTT. It specifies CASSDSVGREAFF. The chain has TRBV2 and TRBJ1-1; D gene ambiguous. The ends were cut back, 3 bases at V and 8 bases at J, with 13 bases in the middle. Looked up from germline, CDR1 is SNHLY and CDR2 is FYNNEI. CDR3 length: 13 amino acids.

This clone was observed once. The rearrangement uses TRBV28 and TRBJ1-1; no definite D call. The CDR3 is 12 amino acids. Per the germline V gene, CDR1 is MDHEN and CDR2 is SYDVKM. The ends were cut back, 3 bases at V and 4 bases at J, with 6 bases in the middle. The CDR3 protein is CASSFASTEAFF. The CDR3 DNA follows: TGTGCCAGCAGTTTCGCCAGCACTGAAGCTTTCTTT.

The genes are TRBV11-2 and TRBJ2-7, with TRBD2 as a possible D gene (5 bases). Germline lookup yields CDR1 SGHAT and CDR2 FQNNGV. V was cut by 0 bases and J by 3 bases, with 15 bases left in between. This CDR3 has 16 residues. CDR3 in amino acids: CASSLELRGYHYEQYF. The DNA for the CDR3 is TGTGCCAGCAGCTTAGAGCTGCGAGGGTACCACTACGAGCAGTACTTC.

This clone was recorded once. This chain joins TRBV5-1 and TRBJ2-7, with 12 bases lining up with TRBD1. V shed 0 bases, J shed 7 bases, and the junction held 2 bases outside the gene matches. The CDR3 contains 14 residues. The germline CDR1 and CDR2 sequences are SGHRS and YFSETQ. CDR3 nucleotide sequence: TGCGCCAGCAGCTTGGGGGACAGGGGGCGTGAGCAGTACTTC. As protein: CASSLGDRGREQYF.

The chain uses TRBV6-1 and TRBJ2-5; possibly TRBD1 for D (5 bases). Trimming pared 7 bases from V and 7 bases from J, leaving 13 bases between. Germline V gene sequence: CDR1 MNHNS, CDR2 SASEGT. The CDR3 consists of 12 residues. Here the CDR3 DNA reads TGTGCCAGCACCGCAGGGCTCGGGACCCAGTACTTC. Protein sequence: CASTAGLGTQYF.

The V call is TRBV5-1, the J call TRBJ2-5; TRBD2 aligns across 10 bases. In germline, CDR1 is SGHRS, CDR2 YFSETQ. The CDR3 sequence is 14 residues long. J lost 2 bases, V lost 8 bases, and 6 bases had no gene match. The CDR3 is CASQKRGGQETQYF. CDR3 nucleotide sequence: TGCGCCAGTCAAAAGCGGGGGGGGCAAGAGACCCAGTACTTC.

The chain recombines TRBV6-5 with TRBJ1-3; D remains unclear. In germline, CDR1 is MNHEY, CDR2 SVGAGI. CDR3 size: 15 residues. V was shortened by 0 bases and J by 0 bases, with 6 bases between the two germline ends. CDR3 residues: CASSYSLSSGNTIYF. The CDR3 bases are TGTGCCAGCAGTTACTCGCTGAGCTCTGGAAACACCATATATTTT.

This rearrangement joins TRBV2 to TRBJ2-1, with TRBD1 matching 9 bases. Germline lookup yields CDR1 SNHLY and CDR2 FYNNEI. The CDR3 contains 15 residues. With V trimmed by 6 bases and J by 8 bases, 11 bases remained unmatched. The CDR3 loop is CASRLGGQGNDEQFF. The CDR3 DNA sequence: TGTGCCAGCAGGCTCGGGGGACAGGGTAACGATGAGCAGTTCTTC.

The chain has TRBV7-8 and TRBJ2-3; 15 nucleotides match TRBD2. The ends lost 4 bases at V and 6 bases at J; junction bases unmatched: 8. The CDR3 spans 17 residues. Germline CDR1 reads SGHVS; CDR2 reads FQNEAQ. CDR3 amino acids: CASSYGTSGRFGDTQYF. The CDR3 bases are TGTGCCAGCAGCTACGGGACTAGCGGGAGGTTTGGGGATACGCAGTATTTT.

The rearrangement links TRBV4-2 to TRBJ2-3, with D possibly TRBD2 on 5 matching bases. The V gene's germline CDR1 is LGHNA and CDR2 YNFKEQ. Trimming removed 0 bases at V and 6 bases at J, with 13 bases between. CDR3 length: 15 amino acids. The CDR3 loop is CASSQDNGRVDTQYF. The CDR3 DNA is TGTGCCAGCAGCCAAGACAATGGGCGGGTGGATACGCAGTATTTT.

The chain combines TRBV19 with TRBJ2-5; D may be TRBD2 (6 bases). Trimming removed 6 bases from V and 2 bases from J, with 10 bases in between. The CDR3 covers 13 residues. Germline V gene data show CDR1 as LNHDA and CDR2 as SQIVND (reference sequence). Here the CDR3 DNA reads TGTGCCAGTAGGGAGGGGCAACAAGAGACCCAGTACTTC. This codes for CASREGQQETQYF.